The 2 T cell receptor beta chains given below trace back to one sample, sequenced in a study of T cells after yellow fever vaccination. MiXCR, applied by TCRdb to the 5' RACE reads, yields one record per CDR3 protein. The sample yields some 670,000 distinct CDR3 sequences, more than 9% seen once. The sample here was PBMCs, taken on the day of the yellow fever booster vaccination. These receptors were taken from a young man who received the YFV17D yellow fever vaccine.

This chain uses TRBV11-1 with TRBJ2-2; 11 bases fit TRBD2. Germline V gives CDR1 SGHAT, CDR2 FQDESV (reference sequence). This CDR3 has 21 amino acids. Germline trimming cut 5 bases from V and 5 bases from J; bases unmatched to any gene: 22. CDR3 region: CASSHVILVSTSSGRTGELFF. CDR3 nucleotides: TGTGCCAGCAGCCACGTCATCTTAGTCTCCACATCTAGCGGGAGGACCGGGGAGCTGTTTTTT.

This rearrangement joins TRBV5-1 to TRBJ2-4; D may be TRBD1 (5 bases). Germline V gene lookup returns CDR1 SGHRS and CDR2 YFSETQ. This CDR3 has 16 amino acids. Trimming left V 3 bases short and J 1 base short, with 14 bases between. CDR3 residues: CASSSYGAVAKNIQYF. CDR3 sequence (DNA): TGCGCCAGCAGCTCTTATGGGGCAGTTGCCAAAAACATTCAGTACTTC.